The next 17 T cell receptor beta chains were all read from a single sample in a study of cytomegalovirus exposure and HLA in healthy donors. 13 Jbeta primers and 60 Vbeta primers were used for the PCR. Profiling relied on immunoSEQ multiplex PCR, and the TCRdb table lists in-frame clones only, not all of them. The sample holds roughly 130,000 clones, around four fifths seen once. The sample consisted of PBMCs. The source is a male donor in good health and CMV-seropositive.

The chain links TRBV7-2 to TRBJ1-4; 8 bases are a match to TRBD1. Losses at the gene ends were 3 bases for V and 7 bases for J; bases not matched to a gene: 7. CDR1 SGHTA and CDR2 FQGNSA come from the germline V gene. The CDR3 is 15 residues long. CDR3 loop: CASSFQGAQAEKLFF. CDR3 DNA: TGTGCCAGCAGCTTCCAGGGGGCGCAGGCTGAAAAACTGTTTTTT.

This chain uses TRBV4-1 with TRBJ2-3, with D tentatively TRBD2 (6 bases). Trimming took off 3 bases at V and 0 bases at J, with 13 bases between the two ends. Germline CDR1 is MGHRA and CDR2 is YSYEKL. There are 16 residues in the CDR3. The CDR3 loop reads CASSQAGRPSTDTQYF. As DNA, the CDR3 is TGCGCCAGCAGCCAGGCGGGACGCCCAAGCACAGATACGCAGTATTTT.

V is TRBV27 and J is TRBJ2-7; 7 nucleotides agree with TRBD1. Germline values: CDR1 MNHEY, CDR2 SMNVEV (reference sequence). The CDR3 contains 14 residues. The V and J ends lost 2 bases and 4 bases, in that order; junction bases with no gene match: 5. The CDR3 reads CASSLADRVYEQYF. Here the CDR3 DNA reads TGTGCCAGCAGTTTAGCCGACAGGGTATACGAGCAGTACTTC.

V and J are TRBV10-1 and TRBJ2-7; a weak D match, TRBD1 (5 bases). CDR1 and CDR2 (germline): WNHNN, SYGVQD (reference sequence). This CDR3 comprises 14 residues. V shed 2 bases and J shed 0 bases, with 8 bases lying between them. This CDR3 reads CASSEARGSYEQYF. The CDR3 bases are TGCGCCAGCAGTGAGGCTAGGGGCTCCTACGAGCAGTACTTC.

The chain has TRBV11-2 and TRBJ2-1; D gene uncertain. The germline V gene encodes CDR1 SGHAT and CDR2 FQNNGV. V shed 1 base and J shed 7 bases, with 14 bases lying between them. CDR3 length equals 15 residues. In nucleotides, the CDR3 is TGTGCCAGCAGCTTAGTAAATCTTGAGGCGAATGAGCAGTTCTTC. Protein sequence: CASSLVNLEANEQFF.

The rearrangement joins TRBV29-1 to TRBJ2-1, with a weak D call TRBD2 (5 bases). V was clipped by 4 bases and J by 1 base, with 14 bases between them. Germline values: CDR1 SQVTM, CDR2 ANQGSEA. CDR3 length: 15 residues. The CDR3 protein is CSVVGLARSYNEQFF. The DNA for the CDR3 is TGCAGCGTTGTAGGTCTAGCCAGGTCCTACAATGAGCAGTTCTTC.

The chain combines TRBV2 with TRBJ1-5, with 7 positions matching TRBD1. V shed 5 bases and J 1 base; nucleotides not matched to a gene: 5. The germline V gene has CDR1 SNHLY and CDR2 FYNNEI. This CDR3 is 15 amino acids long. This chain's CDR3 is CASSPDRESNQPQHF. The DNA for the CDR3 is TGTGCCAGCAGTCCTGACAGGGAAAGCAATCAGCCCCAGCATTTT.

The V gene is TRBV5-1, the J gene TRBJ2-2; no clear D. The germline V gene has CDR1 SGHRS and CDR2 YFSETQ. V was shortened by 0 bases and J by 4 bases, with 10 bases between the two germline ends. The CDR3 runs to 15 residues. CDR3 in DNA: TGCGCCAGCAGCTTGGGCGGTGAATTCACCGGGGAGCTGTTTTTT. Protein product: CASSLGGEFTGELFF.

The CDR3 loop is CASKMGLRTIYEQYF. For the CDR3, the DNA is TGTGCCAGCAAGATGGGACTCCGCACAATCTACGAGCAGTACTTC. The chain carries TRBV2 and TRBJ2-7; a possible D gene is TRBD2 (6 bases). The CDR3 is 15 amino acids. The V and J ends lost 7 bases and 3 bases respectively, with 19 bases between them. Germline V gene sequence: CDR1 SNHLY, CDR2 FYNNEI.

This sequence joins TRBV5-1 and TRBJ2-7; TRBD2 agrees at 8 bases. After removal of 0 bases from V and 2 bases from J, the junction contained 7 bases not matched to a gene. CDR1 and CDR2 (germline): SGHRS, YFSETQ. The CDR3 loop spans 16 amino acids. CDR3 coding DNA: TGCGCCAGCAGCTTGGCCGGGGGGGCAACCGCCTACGAGCAGTACTTC. Amino acids: CASSLAGGATAYEQYF.

The V and J genes are TRBV7-3 and TRBJ1-1; 7 positions agree with TRBD1. With V trimmed by 5 bases and J by 11 bases, 8 bases remained unmatched. The CDR3 is 12 residues long. The germline gives CDR1 SGHTA, CDR2 FQGTGA. CDR3 in DNA: TGTGCCAGCAGCACAGGGGCAGGGGTTGCTTTCTTT. This gives the protein CASSTGAGVAFF.

The V call is TRBV4-1, the J call TRBJ1-2; D perhaps matches TRBD1 (5 bases). CDR3 length: 14 amino acids. V was shortened by 4 bases and J by 2 bases, with 11 bases between the two germline ends. In germline, CDR1 is MGHRA, CDR2 YSYEKL. CDR3 protein: CASSPLQGNYGYTF. CDR3 nucleotides: TGCGCCAGCAGCCCCCTGCAGGGCAACTATGGCTACACCTTC.

V and J are TRBV30 and TRBJ1-1; TRBD1 might be the D (6 bases). This CDR3 comprises 13 residues. Deletions cut 2 bases from V and 7 bases from J, with 14 bases between. Germline V lookup: CDR1 GTSNPN, CDR2 SVGIG (reference sequence). DNA for the CDR3: TGTGCCTGGAGTATCGGACAGACCTTTGAAGCTTTCTTT. Translated, it gives CAWSIGQTFEAFF.

The table lists this clone with a count of one. This rearrangement joins TRBV7-2 to TRBJ2-7; 9 bases map to TRBD2. CDR1 is SGHTA and CDR2 is FQGNSA in the germline V gene. J gave up 2 bases and V 7 bases, and 12 bases lay outside the gene matches. This CDR3 spans 16 amino acids. The CDR3 nucleotides read TGTGCCAGCACCCCACGAGGGTCTAGCGGGACCTACGAGCAGTACTTC. Encoded protein: CASTPRGSSGTYEQYF.

The chain recombines TRBV6-4 with TRBJ2-1; TRBD2 aligns across 10 bases. After removal of 2 bases from V and 8 bases from J, the junction contained 6 bases not matched to a gene. This CDR3 is 15 amino acids long. Germline-derived CDR1 and CDR2 are MRHNA and SNTAGT. CDR3 in DNA: TGTGCCAGCAGTGACGAGCCAGCGGGAGGGGATGAGCAGTTCTTC. Translating it yields CASSDEPAGGDEQFF.

V and J are TRBV5-4 and TRBJ2-7; TRBD1 matches at 8 bases. Trimming cost V 3 bases and J 0 bases; bases outside gene matches: 5. Germline CDR1 SGHNT, CDR2 YYREEE (reference sequence). This CDR3 is built from 15 residues. CDR3 sequence reads: CASSSQGAASYEQYF. For the CDR3, the DNA is TGTGCCAGCAGCTCCCAGGGGGCAGCCTCCTACGAGCAGTACTTC.

The chain is built from TRBV5-1 and TRBJ2-1, with 7 bases matching TRBD2. The CDR3 has 15 residues. Trimming removed 0 bases from V and 3 bases from J; junction bases left unmatched: 3. Germline loops: CDR1 SGHRS, CDR2 YFSETQ. Here the CDR3 DNA reads TGCGCCAGCAGCTTGGGGGAGGGCCTCTACAATGAGCAGTTCTTC. Translated: CASSLGEGLYNEQFF.